This T cell receptor beta chain came from a study of T cells after yellow fever vaccination. Study in general: The SMART-Seq v4 Ultra Low Input method served to prepare the low-cell-number fractions.

TCRdb used MiXCR to reprocess the 5' RACE reads, holding one entry per CDR3 protein. Among 300,000 or so distinct CDR3 sequences listed, 6.5% to 8.5% were seen once. Concerning this clonotype: One end of the junction does not line up with germline, which may come from a read error.

The TCR originated in a man aged 18 to 29 who received the YFV17D yellow fever vaccine. This specimen consisted of PBMCs, obtained more than 35 days after the first yellow fever vaccination.

The CDR3 DNA reads as TGTGCCAGCAGCTTATACACAGATACGCCGTATTTT. This gives the protein CASSLYTDTPYF. This chain connects TRBV7-9 to TRBJ2-3; D gene unclear. Germline V lookup: CDR1 SEHNR, CDR2 FQNEAQ (reference sequence). The CDR3 extends over 12 amino acids.